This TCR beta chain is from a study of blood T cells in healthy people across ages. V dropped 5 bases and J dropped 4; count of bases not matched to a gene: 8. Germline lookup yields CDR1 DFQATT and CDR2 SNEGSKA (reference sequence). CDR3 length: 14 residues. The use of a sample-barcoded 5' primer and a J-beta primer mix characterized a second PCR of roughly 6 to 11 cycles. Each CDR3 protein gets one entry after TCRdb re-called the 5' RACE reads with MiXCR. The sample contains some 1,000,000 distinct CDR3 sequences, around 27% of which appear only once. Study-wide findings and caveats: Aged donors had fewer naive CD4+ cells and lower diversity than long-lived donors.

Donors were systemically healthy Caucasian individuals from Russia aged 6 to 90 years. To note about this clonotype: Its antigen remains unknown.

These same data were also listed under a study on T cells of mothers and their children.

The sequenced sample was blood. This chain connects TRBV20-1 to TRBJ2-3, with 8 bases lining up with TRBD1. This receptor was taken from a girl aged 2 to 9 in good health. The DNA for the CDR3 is TGCAGTGCTCGAGGCCCACAGGGGGCAGATACGCAGTATTTT. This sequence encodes CSARGPQGADTQYF.